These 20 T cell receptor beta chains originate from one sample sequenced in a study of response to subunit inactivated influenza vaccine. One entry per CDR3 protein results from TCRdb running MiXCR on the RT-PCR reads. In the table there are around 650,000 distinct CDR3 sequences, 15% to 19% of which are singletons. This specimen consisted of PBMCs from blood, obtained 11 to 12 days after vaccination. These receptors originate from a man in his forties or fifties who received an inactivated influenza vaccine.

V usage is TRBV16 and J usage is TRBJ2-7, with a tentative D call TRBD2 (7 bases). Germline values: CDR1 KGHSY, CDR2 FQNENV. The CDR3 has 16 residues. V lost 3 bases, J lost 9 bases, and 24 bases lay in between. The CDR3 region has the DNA TGTGCCAGCAGCCAGTCCGGCGGGAGAGGATTACAGGGGCAGTACTTC. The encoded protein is CASSQSGGRGLQGQYF. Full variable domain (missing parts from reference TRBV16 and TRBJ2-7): GEEVAQTPKHLVRGEGQKAKLYCAPIKGHSYVFWYQQVLKNEFKFLISFQNENVFDETGMPKERFSAKCLPNSPCSLEIQATKLEDSAVYFCASSQSGGRGLQGQYFGPGTRLTVT.

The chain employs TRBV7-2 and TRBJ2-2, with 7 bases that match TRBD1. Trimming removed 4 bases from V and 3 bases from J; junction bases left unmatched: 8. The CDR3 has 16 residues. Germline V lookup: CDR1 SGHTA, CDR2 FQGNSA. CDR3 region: CASSSQTGWDTGELFF. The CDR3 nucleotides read TGTGCCAGCAGCTCGCAGACAGGGTGGGACACCGGGGAGCTGTTTTTT.

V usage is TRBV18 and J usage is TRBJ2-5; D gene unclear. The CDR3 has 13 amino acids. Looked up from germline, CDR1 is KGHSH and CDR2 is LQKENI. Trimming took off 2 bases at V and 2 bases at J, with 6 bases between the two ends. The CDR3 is CASSPTMQETQYF. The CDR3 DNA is TGTGCCAGCTCACCAACAATGCAAGAGACCCAGTACTTC.

CDR3: CSVETGRNDEQYF. CDR3 DNA: TGCAGCGTTGAAACAGGGAGGAACGACGAGCAGTACTTC. The chain uses TRBV29-1 and TRBJ2-7; TRBD1 or TRBD2 may be the D gene (6 bases each). CDR1 is SQVTM and CDR2 is ANQGSEA in the germline V gene. The V and J ends lost 2 bases and 5 bases respectively, with 13 bases between them. The CDR3 has 13 residues.

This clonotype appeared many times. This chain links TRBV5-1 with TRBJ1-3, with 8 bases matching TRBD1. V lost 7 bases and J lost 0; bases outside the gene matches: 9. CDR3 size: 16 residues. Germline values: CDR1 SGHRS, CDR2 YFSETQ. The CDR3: CASSDGQGYSGNTIYF. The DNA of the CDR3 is TGCGCCAGCTCCGATGGACAGGGATACTCTGGAAACACCATATATTTT.

The CDR3 DNA reads as TGTGCCAGCAGCTTGGCGGTGGGAGTGGGATACAATGAGCAGTTCTTC. It is translated as CASSLAVGVGYNEQFF. V and J are TRBV5-5 and TRBJ2-1, with TRBD2 as a possible D gene (5 bases). Looked up from germline, CDR1 is SGHKS and CDR2 is YYEKEE (reference sequence). Trimming took 0 bases from V and 4 from J, leaving 14 bases between them. The length of the CDR3 is 16 residues. Full variable domain (outside the CDR3, taken from reference TRBV5-5 and TRBJ2-1): DAGVTQSPTHLIKTRGQQVTLRCSPISGHKSVSWYQQVLGQGPQFIFQYYEKEERGRGNFPDRFSARQFPNYSSELNVNALLLGDSALYLCASSLAVGVGYNEQFFGPGTRLTVL.

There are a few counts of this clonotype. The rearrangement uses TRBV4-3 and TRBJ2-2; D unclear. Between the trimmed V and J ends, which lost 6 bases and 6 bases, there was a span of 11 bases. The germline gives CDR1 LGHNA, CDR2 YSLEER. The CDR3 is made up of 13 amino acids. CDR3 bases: TGCGCCAGCAGTAGGTCGTCCCCCGGGGAGCTGTTTTTT. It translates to CASSRSSPGELFF.

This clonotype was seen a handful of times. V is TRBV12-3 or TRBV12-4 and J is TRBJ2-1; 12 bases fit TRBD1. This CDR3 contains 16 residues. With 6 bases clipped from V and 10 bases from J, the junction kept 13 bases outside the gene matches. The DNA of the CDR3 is TGTGCCAGCAGGCCGGGACAGGGGGCTCGTGTCAAGGAGCAGTTCTTC. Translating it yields CASRPGQGARVKEQFF.

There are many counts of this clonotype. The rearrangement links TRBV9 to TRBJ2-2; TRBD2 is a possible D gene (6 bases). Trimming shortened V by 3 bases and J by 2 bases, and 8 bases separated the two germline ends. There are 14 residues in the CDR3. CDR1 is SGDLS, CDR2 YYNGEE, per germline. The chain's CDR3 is CASSAGLNTGELFF. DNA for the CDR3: TGTGCCAGCAGCGCAGGACTAAACACCGGGGAGCTGTTTTTT.

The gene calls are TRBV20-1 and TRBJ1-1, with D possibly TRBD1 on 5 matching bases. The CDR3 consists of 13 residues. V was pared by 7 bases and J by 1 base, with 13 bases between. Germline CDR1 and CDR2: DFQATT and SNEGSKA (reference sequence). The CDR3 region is CSGWDRRNTEAFF. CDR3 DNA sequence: TGCAGTGGATGGGACCGAAGGAACACTGAAGCTTTCTTT.

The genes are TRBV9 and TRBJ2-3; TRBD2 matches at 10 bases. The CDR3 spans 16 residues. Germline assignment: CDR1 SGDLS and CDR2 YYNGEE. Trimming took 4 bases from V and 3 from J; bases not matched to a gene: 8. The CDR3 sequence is CASSLAGTSVTDTQYF. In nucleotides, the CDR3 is TGTGCCAGCAGCTTAGCCGGGACTAGCGTTACAGATACGCAGTATTTT.

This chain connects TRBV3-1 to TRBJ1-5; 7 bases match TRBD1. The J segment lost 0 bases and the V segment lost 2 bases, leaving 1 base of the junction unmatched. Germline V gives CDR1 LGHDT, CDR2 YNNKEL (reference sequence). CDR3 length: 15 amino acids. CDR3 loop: CASSQQGVSNQPQHF. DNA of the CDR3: TGTGCCAGCAGCCAACAGGGGGTTAGCAATCAGCCCCAGCATTTT. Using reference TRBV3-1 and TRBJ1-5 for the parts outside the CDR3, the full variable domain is DTAVSQTPKYLVTQMGNDKSIKCEQNLGHDTMYWYKQDSKKFLKIMFSYNNKELIINETVPNRFSPKSPDKAHLNLHINSLELGDSAVYFCASSQQGVSNQPQHFGDGTRLSIL.

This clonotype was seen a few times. CDR3 sequence: CASSLGGGLPQNTEAFF. The CDR3 nucleotides read TGTGCCAGCAGCTTAGGGGGGGGTTTACCCCAGAACACTGAAGCTTTCTTT. The chain couples TRBV7-9 to TRBJ1-1, with D perhaps TRBD1 (5 bases). V was clipped by 1 base and J by 1 base, with 16 bases between them. Germline V CDR1 and CDR2: SEHNR, FQNEAQ (reference sequence). This CDR3 is built from 17 residues.

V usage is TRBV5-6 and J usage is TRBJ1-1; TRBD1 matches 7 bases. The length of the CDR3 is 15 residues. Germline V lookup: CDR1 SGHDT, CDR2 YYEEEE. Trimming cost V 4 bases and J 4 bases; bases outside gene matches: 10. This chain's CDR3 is CASSRTGAPGTEAFF. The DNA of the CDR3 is TGTGCCAGCAGCCGCACAGGGGCGCCTGGCACTGAAGCTTTCTTT.

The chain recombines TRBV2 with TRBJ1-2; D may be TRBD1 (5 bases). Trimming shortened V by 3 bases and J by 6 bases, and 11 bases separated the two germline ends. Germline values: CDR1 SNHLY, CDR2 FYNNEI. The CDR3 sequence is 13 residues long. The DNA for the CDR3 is TGTGCCAGCAGTGAGGAGGGGTCGCATGGCTACACCTTC. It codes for CASSEEGSHGYTF.

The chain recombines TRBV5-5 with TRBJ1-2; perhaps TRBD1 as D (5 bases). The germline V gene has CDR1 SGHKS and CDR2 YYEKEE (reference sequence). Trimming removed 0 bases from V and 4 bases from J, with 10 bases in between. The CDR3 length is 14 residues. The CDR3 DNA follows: TGTGCCAGCAGCTTGGAGGGACGCCGCTATGGCTACACCTTC. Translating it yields CASSLEGRRYGYTF. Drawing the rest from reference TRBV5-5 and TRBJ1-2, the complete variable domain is DAGVTQSPTHLIKTRGQQVTLRCSPISGHKSVSWYQQVLGQGPQFIFQYYEKEERGRGNFPDRFSARQFPNYSSELNVNALLLGDSALYLCASSLEGRRYGYTFGSGTRLTVV.

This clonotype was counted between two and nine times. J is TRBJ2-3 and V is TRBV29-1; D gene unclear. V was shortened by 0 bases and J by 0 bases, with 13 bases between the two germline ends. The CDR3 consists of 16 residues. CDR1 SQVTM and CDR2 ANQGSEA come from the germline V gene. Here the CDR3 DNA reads TGCAGCGTTGAAGATCTTCGGGCATTTAGCACAGATACGCAGTATTTT. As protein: CSVEDLRAFSTDTQYF.

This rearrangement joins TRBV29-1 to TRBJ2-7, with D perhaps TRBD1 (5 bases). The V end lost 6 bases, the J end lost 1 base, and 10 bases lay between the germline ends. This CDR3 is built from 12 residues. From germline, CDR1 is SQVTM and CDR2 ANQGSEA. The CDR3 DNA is TGCAGCGTGTTGGACATTTCCTACGAGCAGTACTTC. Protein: CSVLDISYEQYF.

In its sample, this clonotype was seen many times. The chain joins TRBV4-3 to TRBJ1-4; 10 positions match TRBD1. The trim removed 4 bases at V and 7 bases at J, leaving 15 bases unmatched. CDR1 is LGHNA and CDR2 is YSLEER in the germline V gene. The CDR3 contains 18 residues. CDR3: CASSPGSRPGQGSEKLFF. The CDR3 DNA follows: TGCGCCAGCAGCCCAGGTTCCCGTCCGGGACAGGGGAGTGAAAAACTGTTTTTT.

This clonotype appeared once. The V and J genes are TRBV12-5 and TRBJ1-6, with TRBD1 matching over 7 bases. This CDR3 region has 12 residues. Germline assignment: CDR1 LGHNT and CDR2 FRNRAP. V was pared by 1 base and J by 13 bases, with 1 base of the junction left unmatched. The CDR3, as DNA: TGTGCTAGTGGTTTGGGACAGGGCCCCCTCCACTTT. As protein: CASGLGQGPLHF.